Reported below is one TCR beta chain. Its antigen is currently unknown. The record originates from a study of CD8 T cells in Susac syndrome. Broader study findings: There was no clonal expansion in the CD4+ T cell repertoires of Susac syndrome.

Random-hexamer reverse transcription was applied to about 0.5 to 1 ug RNA. TCRdb re-analysed the immunoSEQ multiplex PCR reads in MiXCR, keeping a single row per CDR3 protein. The data contain more than 110,000 distinct CDR3 sequences, approximately 95% of them singletons. CDR1 is SNHLY and CDR2 is FYNNEI in the germline V gene. V lost 7 bases to trimming and J lost 4 bases; unmatched junction nucleotides: 5. CDR3 length: 14 residues. The chain combines TRBV2 with TRBJ2-2, with 8 nucleotides matching TRBD1. The sequenced sample was CD4+ T cells from PBMCs. This sequence originates from a human donor with Susac syndrome. The CDR3 coding sequence is TGTGCCAGCATACCAGGGGGCGTCACCGGGGAGCTGTTTTTT. This translates into CASIPGGVTGELFF.